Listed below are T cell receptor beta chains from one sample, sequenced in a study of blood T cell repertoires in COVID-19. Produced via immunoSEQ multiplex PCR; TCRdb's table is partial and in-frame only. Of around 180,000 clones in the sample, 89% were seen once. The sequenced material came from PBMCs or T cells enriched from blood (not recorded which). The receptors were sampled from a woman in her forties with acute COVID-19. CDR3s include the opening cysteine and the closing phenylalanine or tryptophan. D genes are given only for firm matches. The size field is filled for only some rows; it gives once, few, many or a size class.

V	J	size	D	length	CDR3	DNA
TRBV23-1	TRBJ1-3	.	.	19	CASSPNGQGLLNSGNTIYF	TGCGCCAGCAGCCCTAATGGGCAGGGCTTGCTTAATTCTGGAAACACCATATATTTT
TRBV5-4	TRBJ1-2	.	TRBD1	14	CASSSGQGAGGYTF	TGTGCCAGCAGCTCAGGACAGGGGGCGGGTGGCTACACCTTC
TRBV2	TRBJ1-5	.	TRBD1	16	CASSGSTGGMSQPQHF	TGTGCCAGCAGTGGTTCTACAGGGGGGATGAGTCAGCCCCAGCATTTT
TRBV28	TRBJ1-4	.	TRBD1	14	CASSRTGSNEKLFF	TGTGCCAGCAGCCGGACAGGGAGTAATGAAAAACTGTTTTTT
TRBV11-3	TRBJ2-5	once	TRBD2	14	CASSPGLAEETQYF	TGTGCCAGCAGCCCAGGACTAGCGGAAGAGACCCAGTACTTC
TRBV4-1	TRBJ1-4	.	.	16	CASSQDSTGRGEKLFF	TGCGCCAGCAGCCAAGATTCAACCGGCCGCGGTGAAAAACTGTTTTTT
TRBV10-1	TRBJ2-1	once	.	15	CASSDRGGPRNEQFF	TGCGCCAGCAGTGATAGGGGGGGGCCCCGGAATGAGCAGTTCTTC
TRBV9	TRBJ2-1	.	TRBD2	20	CASSVAPTSGRPSSYNEQFF	TGTGCCAGCAGCGTAGCCCCGACTAGCGGGAGGCCGAGCTCCTACAATGAGCAGTTCTTC
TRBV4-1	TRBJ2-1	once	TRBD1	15	CASSQGQGAVDEQFF	TGCGCCAGCAGCCAAGGACAGGGAGCCGTGGATGAGCAGTTCTTC
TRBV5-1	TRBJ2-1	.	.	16	CASSQTVGVVSGEQFF	TGCGCCAGCAGCCAAACTGTCGGGGTGGTATCCGGTGAGCAGTTCTTC
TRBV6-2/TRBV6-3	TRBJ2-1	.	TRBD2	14	CASSYSSGTLEQFF	TGTGCCAGCAGTTACTCGAGCGGGACGCTAGAGCAGTTCTTC
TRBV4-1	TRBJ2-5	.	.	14	CASSQDNREETQYF	TGCGCCAGCAGCCAAGACAACAGAGAAGAGACCCAGTACTTC
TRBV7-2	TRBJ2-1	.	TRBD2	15	CASSVSGRSDNEQFF	TGTGCCAGCAGCGTTAGCGGGAGATCGGACAATGAGCAGTTCTTC
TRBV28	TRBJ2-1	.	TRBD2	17	CASSQGLAGAKLNEQFF	TGTGCCAGCAGTCAGGGACTAGCGGGGGCGAAACTGAATGAGCAGTTCTTC
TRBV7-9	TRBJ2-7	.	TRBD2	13	CASTPGGSYEQYF	TGTGCCAGCACCCCGGGGGGGAGCTACGAGCAGTACTTC
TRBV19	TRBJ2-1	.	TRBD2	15	CASSKMAGGPVEQFF	TGTGCCAGTAGTAAGATGGCGGGAGGGCCGGTGGAGCAGTTCTTC
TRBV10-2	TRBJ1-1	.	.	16	CASSLDGRGLNTEAFF	TGCGCCAGCAGTTTGGATGGTAGGGGCCTGAACACTGAAGCTTTCTTT
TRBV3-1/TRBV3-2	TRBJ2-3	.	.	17	CASSQTTLTEPTDTQYF	TGTGCCAGCAGCCAAACGACTCTGACAGAACCCACAGATACGCAGTATTTT
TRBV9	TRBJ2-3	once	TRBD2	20	CASSQSLASGIRGHTDTQYF	TGTGCCAGCAGCCAGAGCCTGGCTAGCGGGATTCGAGGGCACACAGATACGCAGTATTTT
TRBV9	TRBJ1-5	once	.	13	CASSVGSEQPQHF	TGTGCCAGCAGCGTAGGTAGCGAGCAGCCCCAGCATTTT
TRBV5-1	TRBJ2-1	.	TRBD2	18	CASAFGTSGGAVDNEQFF	TGCGCCAGCGCCTTCGGGACTAGCGGGGGGGCCGTCGACAATGAGCAGTTCTTC
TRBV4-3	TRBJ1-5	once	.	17	CASSQDCNAEECQPQHF	TGCGCCAGCAGCCAAGATTGCAACGCGGAAGAATGTCAGCCCCAGCATTTT
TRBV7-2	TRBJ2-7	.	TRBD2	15	CASSTAGGPSYEQYF	TGTGCCAGCAGCACAGCGGGGGGGCCATCCTACGAGCAGTACTTC
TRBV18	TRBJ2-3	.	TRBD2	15	CASSPPSGGTDTQYF	TGTGCCAGCTCACCACCTAGCGGGGGCACAGATACGCAGTATTTT
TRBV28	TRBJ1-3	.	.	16	CASSLSGRVYGNTIYF	TGTGCCAGCAGTTTATCTGGCAGGGTCTACGGAAACACCATATATTTT
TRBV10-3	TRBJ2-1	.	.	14	CAISEGLSMNEQFF	TGTGCCATCAGTGAGGGACTTTCAATGAATGAGCAGTTCTTC
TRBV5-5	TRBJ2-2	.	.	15	CASSLVWGDTGELFF	TGTGCCAGCAGCTTGGTTTGGGGGGACACCGGGGAGCTGTTTTTT
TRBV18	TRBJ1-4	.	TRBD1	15	CASSPGQGAEEKLFF	TGTGCCAGCTCACCCGGACAGGGGGCCGAGGAAAAACTGTTTTTT
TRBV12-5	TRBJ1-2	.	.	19	CASGLARRTADNTNYGYTF	TGTGCTAGTGGTTTGGCCCGCCGGACAGCGGACAATACTAACTATGGCTACACCTTC
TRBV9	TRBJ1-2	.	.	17	CASSPTPGRGLFDGYTF	TGTGCCAGCAGCCCGACCCCAGGGAGGGGTCTGTTTGATGGCTACACCTTC
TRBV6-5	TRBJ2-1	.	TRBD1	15	CASRSGTGGDNEQFF	TGTGCCAGCAGGTCTGGGACAGGGGGGGACAATGAGCAGTTCTTC
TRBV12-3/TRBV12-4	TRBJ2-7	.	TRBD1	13	CASRRTGRNEQYF	TGTGCCAGCAGGCGGACAGGGAGGAACGAGCAGTACTTC
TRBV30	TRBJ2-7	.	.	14	CAWSGQLMTYEQYF	TGTGCCTGGAGTGGACAGCTCATGACCTACGAGCAGTACTTC
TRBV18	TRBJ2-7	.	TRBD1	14	CASSPQSGQNEQYF	TGTGCCAGCTCACCCCAGTCGGGACAGAACGAGCAGTACTTC
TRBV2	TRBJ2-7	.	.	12	CASRTLATEQYF	TGTGCCAGCAGGACCCTAGCGACCGAGCAGTACTTC
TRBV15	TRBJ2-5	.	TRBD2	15	CATSPGTSGVETQYF	TGTGCCACCAGCCCCGGGACTAGCGGGGTCGAGACCCAGTACTTC
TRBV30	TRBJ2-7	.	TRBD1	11	CAWRLDRALTF	TGTGCCTGGAGGTTAGACAGGGCCCTTACCTTC
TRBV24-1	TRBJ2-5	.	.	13	CATSSGSQETQYF	TGTGCCACTTCCTCGGGGAGCCAAGAGACCCAGTACTTC
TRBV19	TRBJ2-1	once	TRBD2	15	CASSTGRASLDEQFF	TGTGCCAGTAGTACTGGGAGGGCCTCTCTCGATGAGCAGTTCTTC
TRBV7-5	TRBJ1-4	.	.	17	CARSLIPTGGDNEKLFF	TGTGCCAGAAGCTTAATCCCGACAGGTGGGGATAATGAAAAACTGTTTTTT
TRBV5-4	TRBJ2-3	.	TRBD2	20	CASSNLGLAGVLPYTDTQYF	TGTGCCAGCAGCAACCTGGGACTAGCGGGGGTCCTGCCGTACACAGATACGCAGTATTTT
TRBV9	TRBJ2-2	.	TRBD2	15	CASSVSGSYTGELFF	TGTGCCAGCAGCGTTAGCGGGAGTTACACCGGGGAGCTGTTTTTT
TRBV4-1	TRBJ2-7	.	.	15	CASSHTPRGVYEQYF	TGCGCCAGCAGCCACACCCCCAGGGGAGTCTACGAGCAGTACTTC
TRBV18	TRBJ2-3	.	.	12	CASSPSTDTQYF	TGTGCCAGCTCCCCTAGCACAGATACGCAGTATTTT
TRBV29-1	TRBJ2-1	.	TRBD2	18	CSVEAVAGGRSSYNEQFF	TGCAGCGTTGAAGCTGTTGCGGGGGGGAGGAGCTCCTACAATGAGCAGTTCTTC
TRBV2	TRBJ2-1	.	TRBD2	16	CASSDILAGGYNEQFF	TGTGCCAGCAGTGACATACTAGCGGGAGGATACAATGAGCAGTTCTTC
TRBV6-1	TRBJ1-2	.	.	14	CASSDGGAGYGYTF	TGTGCCAGCAGTGATGGGGGGGCAGGCTATGGCTACACCTTC